Following are 30 T cell receptor beta chains from one sample sequenced in a study of T cell changes during pregnancy in multiple sclerosis. Profiled with immunoSEQ multiplex PCR; TCRdb holds only in-frame clones, not every one. Among under 65,000 clones listed, 75% to 95% were seen once. The sample was peripheral blood, taken after pregnancy. The receptor source for this set is a female donor in good health, enrolled as a control in a pregnancy study.

V and J are TRBV7-2 and TRBJ2-5; 7 bases align to TRBD1. Germline V gene sequence: CDR1 SGHTA, CDR2 FQGNSA. There are 15 residues in the CDR3. J gave up 3 bases and V 2 bases, and 6 bases lay outside the gene matches. The CDR3 bases are TGTGCCAGCAGCTTAATGGGGACAGAAGAAGAGACCCAGTACTTC. It encodes CASSLMGTEEETQYF.

The chain employs TRBV28 and TRBJ1-1; no clear D. The CDR3 covers 11 residues. The ends were cut back, 8 bases at V and 7 bases at J, with 11 bases in the middle. Germline V gene lookup returns CDR1 MDHEN and CDR2 SYDVKM. The DNA of the CDR3 is TGTGCCAGCGATTCAAGAGTTGAAGCTTTCTTT. This encodes CASDSRVEAFF.

The chain carries TRBV9 and TRBJ1-6, with D possibly TRBD1 on 5 matching bases. V lost 3 bases and J 4 bases, leaving 20 bases between the germline ends. CDR3 length: 18 amino acids. Germline V lookup: CDR1 SGDLS, CDR2 YYNGEE. CDR3 sequence reads: CASSAEGGARVYNSPLHF. The CDR3 bases are TGTGCCAGCAGCGCCGAGGGAGGGGCTCGGGTATATAATTCACCCCTCCACTTT.

This clone was detected only once. The gene calls are TRBV7-2 and TRBJ1-6, with 9 bases aligning to TRBD1. In germline, CDR1 is SGHTA, CDR2 FQGNSA. Germline trimming cut 5 bases from V and 9 bases from J; bases unmatched to any gene: 8. The CDR3 is made up of 15 amino acids. CDR3 nucleotide sequence: TGTGCCAGCAGCCAAGACAGGGGGGTTGGTTCACCCCTCCACTTT. Its protein product is CASSQDRGVGSPLHF. Looking up the rest from reference TRBV7-2 and TRBJ1-6 gives the full variable domain: GAGVSQSPSNKVTEKGKDVELRCDPISGHTALYWYRQSLGQGLEFLIYFQGNSAPDKSGLPSDRFSAERTGGSVSTLTIQRTQQEDSAVYLCASSQDRGVGSPLHFGNGTRLTVT.

The rearrangement joins TRBV7-2 to TRBJ2-1; D is perhaps TRBD2 (6 bases). Germline V lookup: CDR1 SGHTA, CDR2 FQGNSA. The CDR3 runs to 14 residues. V was pared by 3 bases and J by 6 bases, with 12 bases between. The CDR3 region is CASSFKTRRNEQFF. The CDR3 DNA sequence: TGTGCCAGCAGCTTTAAGACTAGACGCAATGAGCAGTTCTTC. Full variable domain (remainder filled in from reference TRBV7-2 and TRBJ2-1): GAGVSQSPSNKVTEKGKDVELRCDPISGHTALYWYRQSLGQGLEFLIYFQGNSAPDKSGLPSDRFSAERTGGSVSTLTIQRTQQEDSAVYLCASSFKTRRNEQFFGPGTRLTVL.

The chain has TRBV15 and TRBJ2-4; TRBD1 might be the D (5 bases). Germline CDR1 is LNHNV and CDR2 is YYDKDF (reference sequence). The CDR3 spans 15 residues. V was trimmed by 1 base and J by 10 bases, leaving 17 bases between them. Here the CDR3 reads CATSRVILQGPIQYF. The CDR3 bases are TGTGCCACCAGCAGAGTAATTCTCCAGGGTCCAATTCAGTACTTC.

Details on this clone: The germline gene is not matched at one end of the junction; a read error may be the cause. The chain uses TRBV7-8 and TRBJ2-1, with 8 bases fitting TRBD2. The germline V gene has CDR1 SGHVS and CDR2 FQNEAQ. The CDR3 is 15 residues long. The CDR3 reads CASNLGTRAINEQFF. The CDR3, as DNA: TGTGCCAGCAACTTAGGGACTAGGGCTATCAATGAGCAGTTCTTC.

V and J are TRBV7-6 and TRBJ1-2; 10 positions match TRBD1. V was clipped by 1 base and J by 3 bases; unmatched bases: 5. CDR3 length equals 16 residues. Germline CDR1 and CDR2: SGHVS and FNYEAQ. The CDR3: CASSLGTGGRDYGYTF. The DNA for the CDR3 is TGTGCCAGCAGCTTAGGGACAGGGGGGCGGGACTATGGCTACACCTTC.

The V call is TRBV7-2, the J call TRBJ2-7; 8 bases agree with TRBD2. V shed 3 bases and J 2 bases; nucleotides not matched to a gene: 9. CDR3 length: 16 residues. The V gene's germline CDR1 is SGHTA and CDR2 FQGNSA. The CDR3 DNA follows: TGTGCCAGCAGCTTTTCTTCGGCGGGAGGCCCCTACGAGCAGTACTTC. Amino acids: CASSFSSAGGPYEQYF.

This clone was recorded once. V usage is TRBV27 and J usage is TRBJ2-2; 7 bases line up with TRBD1. The CDR3 consists of 16 residues. The ends lost 5 bases at V and 4 bases at J; junction bases unmatched: 10. The germline V gene encodes CDR1 MNHEY and CDR2 SMNVEV (reference sequence). The CDR3 DNA follows: TGTGCCAGCAGTAAAGGGGGCGCAGGGGGCACCGGGGAGCTGTTTTTT. Its translation is CASSKGGAGGTGELFF.

V gene TRBV4-3 combines with J gene TRBJ2-3; TRBD1 matches 9 bases. Germline V gives CDR1 LGHNA, CDR2 YSLEER. V trimming: 3 bases; J trimming: 4 bases; junction bases outside the gene matches: 11. CDR3 length: 17 residues. The CDR3 DNA is TGCGCCAGCAGCCACGAAACAAGGAGGACAGGGGCAGATACGCAGTATTTT. Its translation is CASSHETRRTGADTQYF.

The rearrangement links TRBV2 to TRBJ2-1; 12 nucleotides agree with TRBD1. The length of the CDR3 is 14 residues. V was clipped by 7 bases and J by 7 bases; unmatched bases: 5. From germline, CDR1 is SNHLY and CDR2 FYNNEI. The CDR3 loop is CASTRDRGLNEQFF. CDR3 nucleotides: TGTGCCAGCACCCGGGACAGGGGGCTAAATGAGCAGTTCTTC.

V and J are TRBV4-2 and TRBJ2-7; TRBD2 agrees at 12 bases. The V segment lost 2 bases and the J segment 3 bases; nucleotides outside the gene matches: 8. Germline-derived CDR1 and CDR2 are LGHNA and YNFKEQ. The CDR3 has 17 residues. The CDR3 loop reads CASSQISSGGVNYEQYF. CDR3 nucleotide sequence: TGTGCCAGCAGCCAAATATCTAGCGGGGGGGTAAACTACGAGCAGTACTTC.

The chain couples TRBV29-1 to TRBJ1-2, with TRBD1 identical over 9 bases. There are 12 residues in the CDR3. The junction had 6 bases not matched to a gene; V was cut back by 5 bases and J by 8 bases. Germline CDR1 reads SQVTM; CDR2 reads ANQGSEA. CDR3 sequence: CSVRDRAWGYTF. In DNA form, the CDR3 reads TGCAGCGTTAGGGACAGGGCGTGGGGCTACACCTTC.

The chain joins TRBV5-5 to TRBJ1-2; unclear D gene. Germline V CDR1 and CDR2: SGHKS, YYEKEE (reference sequence). With 4 bases removed from V and 8 bases from J, the gap between germline ends came to 12 bases. The CDR3 contains 12 residues. CDR3 sequence: CASSGSGRGYTF. CDR3 sequence (DNA): TGTGCCAGCAGCGGCTCGGGGAGAGGCTACACCTTC.

For this clone: At the DNA level, this CDR3 is encoded by other sequences in the same sample as well. This chain joins TRBV6-5 and TRBJ2-1; 12 positions match TRBD2. J was trimmed by 4 bases and V by 8 bases; bases with no gene match: 0. Germline CDR1 reads MNHEY; CDR2 reads SVGAGI. The CDR3 length is 13 residues. Written as DNA, the CDR3 is TGTGCCAGCGGGACTAGCGGGTACAATGAGCAGTTCTTC. Its protein product is CASGTSGYNEQFF.

The chain combines TRBV4-2 with TRBJ2-1, with 9 bases matching TRBD2. Germline assignment: CDR1 LGHNA and CDR2 YNFKEQ. V trimming: 4 bases; J trimming: 8 bases; junction bases outside the gene matches: 12. The CDR3 loop spans 16 amino acids. CDR3 residues: CASSPPGTSRVDEQFF. Written as DNA, the CDR3 is TGTGCCAGCAGCCCACCCGGGACTAGCAGAGTGGATGAGCAGTTCTTC.

The rearrangement joins TRBV27 to TRBJ2-7; perhaps TRBD1 as D (6 bases). The CDR3 has 15 amino acids. CDR1 and CDR2 from the germline V gene are MNHEY and SMNVEV (reference sequence). Trimming removed 6 bases from V and 5 bases from J, with 20 bases in between. The CDR3, as DNA: TGTGCCAGCAGCACTAACAGGGAGCGACCCCACGAGCAGTACTTC. Protein: CASSTNRERPHEQYF.

This rearrangement joins TRBV5-1 to TRBJ2-1, with a tentative D call TRBD2 (5 bases). The CDR3 loop spans 16 amino acids. The ends were cut back, 3 bases at V and 7 bases at J, with 20 bases in the middle. Germline V gives CDR1 SGHRS, CDR2 YFSETQ. CDR3 residues: CASSSRPARENNEQFF. The DNA of the CDR3 is TGCGCCAGCAGCTCCCGCCCGGCTAGGGAGAATAATGAGCAGTTCTTC.

This sequence joins TRBV5-1 and TRBJ1-5; TRBD1 is a possible D gene (5 bases). This CDR3 is built from 13 residues. The germline gives CDR1 SGHRS, CDR2 YFSETQ. Trimming left V 4 bases short and J 4 bases short, with 9 bases between. In DNA form, the CDR3 reads TGCGCCAGCAGCCTCCAGGGTAATCAGCCCCAGCATTTT. Translation: CASSLQGNQPQHF.

The chain joins TRBV5-5 to TRBJ1-6; the match to TRBD1 covers 8 bases. In germline, CDR1 is SGHKS, CDR2 YYEKEE (reference sequence). This CDR3 region has 15 residues. Germline trimming cut 2 bases from V and 8 bases from J; bases unmatched to any gene: 6. CDR3 bases: TGTGCCAGCAGCTTAGGGACACAGGGGGATTCACCCCTCCACTTT. This encodes CASSLGTQGDSPLHF.

The V call is TRBV5-1, the J call TRBJ1-2; D is undetermined. The germline gives CDR1 SGHRS, CDR2 YFSETQ. The CDR3 contains 12 residues. The V and J ends lost 5 bases and 4 bases respectively, with 9 bases between them. As DNA, the CDR3 is TGCGCCAGCAGGGAGGGTCCCTATGGCTACACCTTC. This encodes CASREGPYGYTF.

This chain joins TRBV11-2 and TRBJ1-1; D unclear. V lost 5 bases and J lost 0, with 7 bases in between. Per germline, CDR1 SGHAT and CDR2 FQNNGV. CDR3 length equals 13 residues. The DNA of the CDR3 is TGTGCCAGCAGCCAGGATATGAACACTGAAGCTTTCTTT. It encodes CASSQDMNTEAFF.

The V call is TRBV18, the J call TRBJ1-2, with 7 bases fitting TRBD1. Per the germline V gene, CDR1 is KGHSH and CDR2 is LQKENI. The ends lost 3 bases at V and 4 bases at J; junction bases unmatched: 8. The CDR3 consists of 15 residues. The CDR3 protein is CASSPTGAGIYGYTF. The CDR3, as DNA: TGTGCCAGCTCACCTACAGGGGCAGGAATCTATGGCTACACCTTC.

This clone was counted a single time. The chain links TRBV6-1 to TRBJ1-3; the D is unclear. The CDR3 sequence is 14 residues long. CDR1 and CDR2 from the germline V gene are MNHNS and SASEGT. Trimming left V 6 bases short and J 0 bases short, with 9 bases between. CDR3 DNA sequence: TGTGCCAGCAGGGTCCCAGGCTCTGGAAACACCATATATTTT. Encoded protein: CASRVPGSGNTIYF.

The chain recombines TRBV4-2 with TRBJ2-5; D unresolved. Trimming removed 1 base from V and 2 bases from J, with 11 bases in between. CDR3 length equals 15 residues. In germline, CDR1 is LGHNA, CDR2 YNFKEQ. The CDR3 DNA reads as TGTGCCAGCAGCCAAGGTGGGCCAGAGCAAGAGACCCAGTACTTC. Its protein product is CASSQGGPEQETQYF.

The chain combines TRBV7-9 with TRBJ2-7, with D uncertain. V dropped 4 bases and J dropped 0 bases, with 10 bases sitting between them. The germline V gene has CDR1 SEHNR and CDR2 FQNEAQ (reference sequence). The CDR3 has 14 amino acids. CDR3 sequence reads: CASSSGSFSYEQYF. The CDR3 DNA is TGTGCCAGCAGCTCCGGGTCGTTCTCCTACGAGCAGTACTTC. Full variable domain (remainder filled in from reference TRBV7-9 and TRBJ2-7): DTGVSQNPRHKITKRGQNVTFRCDPISEHNRLYWYRQTLGQGPEFLTYFQNEAQLEKSRLLSDRFSAERPKGSFSTLEIQRTEQGDSAMYLCASSSGSFSYEQYFGPGTRLTVT.

This chain links TRBV4-3 with TRBJ2-2; D is possibly TRBD1 (6 bases). The CDR3 is 13 residues long. V was shortened by 3 bases and J by 6 bases, with 8 bases between the two germline ends. Germline V lookup: CDR1 LGHNA, CDR2 YSLEER. In DNA form, the CDR3 reads TGCGCCAGCAGCCACCGACAGGCCGGGGAGCTGTTTTTT. Translating it yields CASSHRQAGELFF.

This chain joins TRBV4-1 and TRBJ2-5; 10 nucleotides match TRBD2. V shed 4 bases, J shed 5 bases, and the junction held 7 bases outside the gene matches. CDR1 MGHRA and CDR2 YSYEKL come from the germline V gene. CDR3 size: 15 residues. CDR3 sequence: CASSRLAGVRETQYF. The CDR3, as DNA: TGCGCCAGCAGCCGTCTAGCGGGAGTTCGGGAGACCCAGTACTTC.

The sample holds one count of this clone. This chain uses TRBV6-1 with TRBJ1-4; 9 bases are shared with TRBD1. Germline V CDR1 and CDR2: MNHNS, SASEGT. The junction had 9 bases not matched to a gene; V was cut back by 3 bases and J by 7 bases. The CDR3 sequence is 16 residues long. The CDR3 reads CASSEATGQGGEKLFF. The DNA for the CDR3 is TGTGCCAGCAGTGAGGCCACGGGACAGGGCGGTGAAAAACTGTTTTTT.